Listed here are 11 T cell receptor beta chains from one sample, sequenced in a study of cytomegalovirus exposure and HLA in healthy donors. Here immunoSEQ multiplex PCR was the method, and the copy in TCRdb shows in-frame clones only, minus some. The table shows approximately 210,000 clones, with more than 70% occurring only once. The sample consisted of PBMCs. These receptors all come from a woman aged 18-29 years in good health and CMV-seronegative.

V usage is TRBV11-3 and J usage is TRBJ2-5; TRBD1 is a possible D gene (8 bases). V lost 6 bases and J lost 0, with 23 bases in between. This CDR3 has 18 residues. The germline CDR1 and CDR2 sequences are SGHNT and YENEEA. This chain's CDR3 is CASSYGAGGREDQETQYF. The DNA for the CDR3 is TGTGCCAGCAGTTACGGGGCAGGGGGCCGGGAGGACCAAGAGACCCAGTACTTC.

The chain joins TRBV9 to TRBJ2-3; 13 nucleotides agree with TRBD2. V shed 6 bases and J 2 bases; nucleotides not matched to a gene: 6. The CDR3 sequence is 16 residues long. Germline V CDR1 and CDR2: SGDLS, YYNGEE. The CDR3 spells CASKTTSGGDTDTQYF. CDR3 bases: TGTGCCAGCAAGACCACTAGCGGGGGGGACACAGATACGCAGTATTTT.

The V gene is TRBV6-1, the J gene TRBJ2-1, with D unresolved. This CDR3 spans 15 amino acids. Trimming removed 11 bases from V and 0 bases from J, with 17 bases in between. The germline gives CDR1 MNHNS, CDR2 SASEGT. The CDR3 here is CASRWPASSYNEQFF. CDR3 bases: TGTGCCTCCCGGTGGCCAGCGAGCTCCTACAATGAGCAGTTCTTC.

CDR3 sequence reads: CASSPPSRGHLYF. In DNA form, the CDR3 reads TGTGCCAGCAGCCCGCCTAGTCGGGGACATCTGTACTTC. The chain combines TRBV7-9 with TRBJ2-7; maybe TRBD1 (6 bases). The length of the CDR3 is 13 residues. The V end was cut by 5 bases, the J end by 12 bases, with 20 bases between. Germline CDR1 reads SEHNR; CDR2 reads FQNEAQ (reference sequence).

The genes are TRBV13 and TRBJ2-5; TRBD2 matches 13 bases. This CDR3 comprises 16 residues. V trimming: 5 bases; J trimming: 4 bases; junction bases outside the gene matches: 7. CDR1 PRHDT and CDR2 FYEKMQ come from the germline V gene (reference sequence). The CDR3 reads CASSIRGLAGLETQYF. The CDR3 nucleotides read TGTGCCAGCAGCATTAGGGGACTAGCGGGGTTAGAGACCCAGTACTTC.

The chain employs TRBV27 and TRBJ1-1; no firm D call. Germline V lookup: CDR1 MNHEY, CDR2 SMNVEV (reference sequence). Trimming removed 5 bases at V and 7 bases at J, with 20 bases between. This CDR3 contains 15 residues. CDR3 nucleotide sequence: TGTGCCAGCAGTCCAAAAAGGTCCTTGGGCCGTGAAGCTTTCTTT. It codes for CASSPKRSLGREAFF.

The rearrangement links TRBV15 to TRBJ2-7, with a possible D match to TRBD1 (6 bases). V was clipped by 0 bases and J by 5 bases, with 14 bases between them. This CDR3 has 15 amino acids. Germline CDR1 reads LNHNV; CDR2 reads YYDKDF (reference sequence). CDR3 coding DNA: TGTGCCACCAGCAGAGATCCGGGACACACCGACGAGCAGTACTTC. This gives the protein CATSRDPGHTDEQYF.

The genes are TRBV9 and TRBJ2-2; 8 bases are a match to TRBD1. From germline, CDR1 is SGDLS and CDR2 YYNGEE. V lost 3 bases to trimming and J lost 5 bases; unmatched junction nucleotides: 9. The CDR3 sequence is 16 residues long. The CDR3 loop reads CASSAGDRLRTGELFF. The CDR3 region has the DNA TGTGCCAGCAGCGCAGGGGACAGGCTGCGGACCGGGGAGCTGTTTTTT. Based on the CDR3 plus reference TRBV9 and TRBJ2-2, the full variable domain is DSGVTQTPKHLITATGQRVTLRCSPRSGDLSVYWYQQSLDQGLQFLIQYYNGEERAKGNILERFSAQQFPDLHSELNLSSLELGDSALYFCASSAGDRLRTGELFFGEGSRLTVL.

The chain is built from TRBV21-1 and TRBJ2-7; the table's D call, TRBD1, was not checked against the DNA. TRBV21-1 represents a pseudogene. This CDR3 is 16 amino acids long. This CDR3 reads CASSNHPQGYSYEQYF. DNA for the CDR3: TGTGCCAGCAGCAATCACCCACAGGGGTACTCCTACGAGCAGTACTTC.

This clone was observed a handful of times. The gene calls are TRBV30 and TRBJ1-1; maybe TRBD1 (6 bases). Germline lookup yields CDR1 GTSNPN and CDR2 SVGIG (reference sequence). The length of the CDR3 is 15 residues. The V gene lost 2 bases and the J gene lost 1 base, with 14 bases spanning the gap. The CDR3, as DNA: TGTGCCTGGAGTCACACAGGGTGGGGGAACACTGAAGCTTTCTTT. It encodes CAWSHTGWGNTEAFF. The variable domain in full, with the rest retrieved from reference TRBV30 and TRBJ1-1, is SQTIHQWPATLVQPVGSPLSLECTVEGTSNPNLYWYRQAAGRGLQLLFYSVGIGQISSEVPQNLSASRPQDRQFILSSKKLLLSDSGFYLCAWSHTGWGNTEAFFGQGTRLTVV.

The V gene is TRBV2, the J gene TRBJ1-2; D might be TRBD1 (6 bases). CDR3 length equals 14 residues. The V end lost 2 bases, the J end lost 5 bases, and 12 bases lay between the germline ends. From germline, CDR1 is SNHLY and CDR2 FYNNEI. Written as DNA, the CDR3 is TGTGCCAGCAGTGAACGGGGGGCGGGGTATGGCTACACCTTC. Amino acids: CASSERGAGYGYTF.